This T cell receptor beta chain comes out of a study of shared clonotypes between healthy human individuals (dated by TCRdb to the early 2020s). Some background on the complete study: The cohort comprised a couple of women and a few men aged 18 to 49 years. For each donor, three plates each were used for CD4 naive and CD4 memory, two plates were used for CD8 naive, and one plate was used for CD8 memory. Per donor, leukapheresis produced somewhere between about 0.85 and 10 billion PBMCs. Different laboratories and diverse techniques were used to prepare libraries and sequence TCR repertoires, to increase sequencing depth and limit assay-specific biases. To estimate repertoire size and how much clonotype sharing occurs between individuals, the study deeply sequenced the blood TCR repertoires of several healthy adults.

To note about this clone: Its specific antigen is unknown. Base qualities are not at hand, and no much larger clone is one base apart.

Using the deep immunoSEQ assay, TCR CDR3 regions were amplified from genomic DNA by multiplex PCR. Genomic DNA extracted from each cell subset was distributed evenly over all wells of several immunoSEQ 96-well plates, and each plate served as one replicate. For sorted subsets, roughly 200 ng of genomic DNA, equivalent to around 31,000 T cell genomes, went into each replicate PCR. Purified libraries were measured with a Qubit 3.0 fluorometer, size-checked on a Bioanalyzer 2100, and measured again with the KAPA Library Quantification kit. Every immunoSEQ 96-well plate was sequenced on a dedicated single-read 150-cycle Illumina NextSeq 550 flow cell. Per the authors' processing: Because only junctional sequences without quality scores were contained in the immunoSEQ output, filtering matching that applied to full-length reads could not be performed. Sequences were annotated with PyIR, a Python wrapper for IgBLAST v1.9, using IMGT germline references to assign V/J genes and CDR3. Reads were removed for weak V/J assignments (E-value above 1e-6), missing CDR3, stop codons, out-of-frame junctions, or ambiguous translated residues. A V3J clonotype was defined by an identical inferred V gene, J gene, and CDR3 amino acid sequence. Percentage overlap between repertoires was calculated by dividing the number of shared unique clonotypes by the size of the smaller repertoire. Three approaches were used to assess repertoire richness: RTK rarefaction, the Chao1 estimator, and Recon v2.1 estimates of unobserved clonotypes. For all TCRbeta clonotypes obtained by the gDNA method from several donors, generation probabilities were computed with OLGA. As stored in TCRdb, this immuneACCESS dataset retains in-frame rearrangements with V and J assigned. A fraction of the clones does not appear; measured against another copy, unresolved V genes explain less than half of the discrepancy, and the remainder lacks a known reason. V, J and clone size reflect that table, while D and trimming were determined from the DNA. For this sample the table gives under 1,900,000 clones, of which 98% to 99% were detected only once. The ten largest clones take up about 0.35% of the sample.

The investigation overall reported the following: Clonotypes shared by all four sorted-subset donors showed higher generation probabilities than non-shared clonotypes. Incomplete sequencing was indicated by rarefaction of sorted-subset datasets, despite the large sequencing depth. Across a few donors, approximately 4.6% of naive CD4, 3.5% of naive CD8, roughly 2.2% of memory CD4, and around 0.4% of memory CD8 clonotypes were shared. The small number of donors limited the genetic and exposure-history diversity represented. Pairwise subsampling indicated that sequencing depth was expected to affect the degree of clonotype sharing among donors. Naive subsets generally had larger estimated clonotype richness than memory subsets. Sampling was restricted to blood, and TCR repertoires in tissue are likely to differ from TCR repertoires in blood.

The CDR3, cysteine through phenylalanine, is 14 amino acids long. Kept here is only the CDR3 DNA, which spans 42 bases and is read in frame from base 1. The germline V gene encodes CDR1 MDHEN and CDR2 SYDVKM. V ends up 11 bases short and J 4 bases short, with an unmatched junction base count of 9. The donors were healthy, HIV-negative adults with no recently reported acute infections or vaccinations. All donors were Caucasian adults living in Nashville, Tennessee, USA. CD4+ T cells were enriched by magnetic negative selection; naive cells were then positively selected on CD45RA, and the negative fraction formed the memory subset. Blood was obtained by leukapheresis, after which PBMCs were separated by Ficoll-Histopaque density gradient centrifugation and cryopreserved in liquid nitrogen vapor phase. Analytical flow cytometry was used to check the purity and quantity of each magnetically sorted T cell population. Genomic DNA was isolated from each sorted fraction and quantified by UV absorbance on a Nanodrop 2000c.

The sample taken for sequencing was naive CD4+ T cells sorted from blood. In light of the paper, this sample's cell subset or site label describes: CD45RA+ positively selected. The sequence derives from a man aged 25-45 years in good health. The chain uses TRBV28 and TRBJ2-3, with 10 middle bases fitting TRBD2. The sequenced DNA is TGTGCCTGTGTAGCGGGAGGCTTCGCAGATACGCAGTATTTT. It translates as CACVAGGFADTQYF.